This TCR beta chain stems from a study of vaccination and CD4 T cells after COVID-19. Turning to the study itself: For control cultures, the treatment was a CEFX pool, an HIV-1 Nef pool, or no peptide.

The CDR3 runs 13 residues. The V end was cut by 8 bases, the J end by 7 bases, with 17 bases between. Germline assignment: CDR1 MDHEN and CDR2 SYDVKM. This clonotype has only a few counts. The antigen is not known. Treatment indicated: roughly 10-day PBMC culture with coronavirus spike peptide pools or control peptides (ViraFEST assay). First, ViraFEST expanded antigen-specific T cells with peptide pools, and next it sequenced the TCRs. An Oncomine TCR Beta short-read assay was used to sequence the DNA from cultured CD4+ T cells. CD4+ T cells were cultured, and genomic DNA was extracted from them. Using its own MiXCR run on the PCR reads, TCRdb lists one record per CDR3 protein. The data show about 14,000 distinct CDR3 sequences, 30% to 35% seen once.

The sample in question was CD4+ T cells from blood, cultured in vitro, obtained after SARS-CoV-2 vaccination. V gene TRBV28 combines with J gene TRBJ1-1, with D unresolved. This sequence originates from a human donor who had recovered from COVID-19. Here the CDR3 reads CASAGSYFGEAFF. The CDR3 region has the DNA TGTGCCAGCGCCGGGTCTTATTTCGGTGAAGCTTTCTTT.